This T cell receptor beta chain was sequenced for a study of beta chain features in type 1 diabetes. Study observations and caveats: Among all four CD4+ subsets, Type 1 diabetes patients had TCRB CDR3s that were moderately but significantly shorter. Researchers reported that naive, central memory and Treg TCRB repertoires appeared more similar in patients than in healthy donors. The study notes PCR might favor shorter templates equally in patients and controls.

The J segment lost 0 bases and the V segment lost 7 bases, leaving 0 bases of the junction unmatched. The length of the CDR3 is 13 residues. Germline V CDR1 and CDR2: SNHLY, FYNNEI. Based on CD45RO/CCR7/CD25/CD127/CD95/CD27, CD4+ regulatory, stem cell-like memory, naive and central memory cells were sorted. This clone was counted a few times. Antigen specificity is unknown. Every isolated RNA sample was fully reverse transcribed, so sequencing captured expressed TCRB transcripts. TCRdb's copy holds only in-frame clones and misses some; the assay was immunoSEQ multiplex PCR. In the table there are hundreds of thousands of clones, around 15% of which are singletons.

The chain has TRBV2 and TRBJ2-1, with 7 nucleotides matching TRBD1. The TCR comes from a man between 18 and 29 years old with type 1 diabetes. The sequenced sample was naive CD4+ T cells from blood. The CDR3 protein is CASTGGSYNEQFF. The CDR3 DNA sequence: TGTGCCAGCACAGGGGGCTCCTACAATGAGCAGTTCTTC.